A selection of T cell receptor beta chains follows, all from one sample in a study of regulatory T cells in long-lasting Graves disease. TCRdb re-analysed the multiplex PCR reads in MiXCR, keeping a single row per CDR3 protein. The top ten clones hold roughly 41% of a sample with roughly 700,000 distinct CDR3 sequences, 25% to 35% of them seen once. The sample in question was peripheral blood mononuclear cells (PBMCs), obtained when the disease was refractory, from a patient treated with antithyroid drugs. These receptors all stem from a female donor with Graves disease. Each CDR3 is given with its conserved first and last residue. A D gene is named only where the DNA matches it firmly. Only some rows state a clone size, as once, few, many or a class for expanded clones.

cdr3_aa cdr3_nt j_call d_call v_call clone_size
CASSYSPAYEQYF TGTGCCAGCAGTTACTCTCCAGCCTACGAGCAGTACTTC TRBJ2-7 . TRBV6-2/TRBV6-3 many
CASSYGRQMNTEAFF TGCGCCAGCAGCTACGGACGGCAGATGAACACTGAAGCTTTCTTT TRBJ1-1 . TRBV5-1 .
CASGPGTGELFF TGTGCCAGCGGCCCGGGCACCGGGGAGCTGTTTTTT TRBJ2-2 . TRBV12-3/TRBV12-4 few
CASKLRWTGNSPLHF TGTGCCAGCAAACTGCGATGGACAGGGAATTCACCCCTCCACTTT TRBJ1-6 TRBD1 TRBV28 few
CASNIGGGGYEQYF TGTGCCAGCAATATTGGGGGGGGAGGGTACGAGCAGTACTTC TRBJ2-7 TRBD2 TRBV12-3/TRBV12-4 few
CAISDRTEGSYEQYF TGTGCCATCAGTGATCGGACAGAAGGTTCCTACGAGCAGTACTTC TRBJ2-7 . TRBV10-3 few
CATSRGSRGGFNEKLFF TGTGCCACCAGCAGAGGATCGCGGGGGGGGTTTAATGAAAAACTGTTTTTT TRBJ1-4 . TRBV15 .
CARKDMNSYNSPLHF TGTGCCAGAAAAGACATGAACTCCTATAATTCACCCCTCCACTTT TRBJ1-6 . TRBV2 .
CAWSVASGSYEQYF TGTGCCTGGAGTGTGGCTAGCGGGAGTTACGAGCAGTACTTC TRBJ2-7 TRBD2 TRBV30 .
CASSLGDTTYNEQFF TGCGCCAGCAGCTTGGGGGACACGACCTACAATGAGCAGTTCTTC TRBJ2-1 . TRBV5-1 few
CSVVGAGNTIYF TGCAGCGTTGTAGGAGCTGGAAACACCATATATTTT TRBJ1-3 . TRBV29-1 .
CASSLEEGATSYEQYF TGCGCCAGCAGCTTGGAGGAGGGGGCGACCTCCTACGAGCAGTACTTC TRBJ2-7 . TRBV5-1 .
CASSAPAGQGFYEQYF TGTGCCAGCAGCGCCCCAGCAGGACAGGGGTTCTACGAGCAGTACTTC TRBJ2-7 TRBD1 TRBV9 .
CASSFGTEYYEQYF TGTGCCAGCAGCTTCGGGACGGAATACTACGAGCAGTACTTC TRBJ2-7 . TRBV7-9 .
CASSEGTSGRASYEQYF TGTGCCAGCAGTGAAGGCACTAGCGGGAGGGCGTCCTACGAGCAGTACTTC TRBJ2-7 TRBD2 TRBV2 many
CASSLGRGSGNTDTQYF TGTGCCAGCAGCTTAGGCCGGGGTAGCGGGAACACAGATACGCAGTATTTT TRBJ2-3 TRBD2 TRBV13 .
CATGGSKEKLFF TGTGCCACCGGGGGGTCGAAGGAAAAACTGTTTTTT TRBJ1-4 . TRBV6-1 .